The source of this TCR beta chain is a study of blood T cell repertoires in COVID-19. Study-wide context: In each case, the material was cDNA or gDNA derived from T cells, B-cell-depleted T cells, or PBMCs.

The length of the CDR3 is 14 residues. Germline lookup yields CDR1 KGHSH and CDR2 LQKENI. The germline V and J ends were trimmed by 2 bases and 7 bases, with 11 bases remaining between them. This table comes from immunoSEQ multiplex PCR, and its TCRdb copy is limited to in-frame clones, with some not included. The table records approximately 260,000 clones, roughly 90% of them present only once. This clonotype was obtained from an older woman with COVID-19, enrolled during active disease. The specimen sequenced was peripheral blood. This chain uses TRBV18 with TRBJ1-4; possible D gene TRBD1, 6 bases. CDR3 DNA: TGTGCCAGCTCACCAGGGGGGGCAAGTGAAAAACTGTTTTTT. Its translation is CASSPGGASEKLFF.